The source of this T cell receptor (beta chain) is a study of PD-L1 blockade in urothelial cancer. Study in general: Most patients, about nine tenths of the roughly 30, were males with bladder-origin cancer. The researchers analyzed blood 3 weeks (second dose) and 6 weeks after treatment start. A median blood sample held about 140,000 T cells and tens of thousands of unique TCRs.

Patients' cancers were locally advanced or metastatic urothelial carcinomas. The CDR3 has 10 residues. Germline V lookup: CDR1 MDHEN, CDR2 SYDVKM. Notes on this clone: One end of the junction fails to match germline, which may point to a read error.

The repertoire was sequenced with immunoSEQ multiplex PCR; TCRdb's copy has only in-frame clones and lacks some. The top ten hold 4.5% to 7% of the sample, which has approximately 79,000 clones, roughly 87% seen once. The clonotype comes from a woman in her 70s with urothelial cancer. Sequencing was performed on PBMCs, taken around atezolizumab (anti-PD-L1) treatment. The J gene is TRBJ1-2, the V gene TRBV28, with D unresolved. In nucleotides, the CDR3 is TGTGTCAGCAGCTCCTATGGCTACACCTTC. Encoded protein: CVSSSYGYTF.